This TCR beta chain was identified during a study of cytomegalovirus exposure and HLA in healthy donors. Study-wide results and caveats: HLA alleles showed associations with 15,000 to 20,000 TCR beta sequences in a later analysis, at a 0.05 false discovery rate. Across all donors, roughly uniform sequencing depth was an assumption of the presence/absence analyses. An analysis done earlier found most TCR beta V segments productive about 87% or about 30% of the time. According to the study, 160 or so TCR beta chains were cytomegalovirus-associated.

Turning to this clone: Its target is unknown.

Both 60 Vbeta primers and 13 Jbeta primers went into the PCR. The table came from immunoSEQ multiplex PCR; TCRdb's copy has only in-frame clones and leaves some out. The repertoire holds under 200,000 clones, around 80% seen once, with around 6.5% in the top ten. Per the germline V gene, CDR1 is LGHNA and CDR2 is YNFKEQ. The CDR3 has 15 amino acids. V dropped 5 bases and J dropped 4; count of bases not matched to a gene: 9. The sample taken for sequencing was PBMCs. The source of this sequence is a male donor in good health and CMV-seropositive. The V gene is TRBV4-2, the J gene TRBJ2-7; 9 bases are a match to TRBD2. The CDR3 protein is CASSVSGSDLYEQYF. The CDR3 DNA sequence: TGTGCCAGCAGCGTTAGCGGGAGCGACCTTTACGAGCAGTACTTC.